What follows are 7 T cell receptor beta chains derived from one specimen sequenced in a study of beta chain features in type 1 diabetes. Expressed TCRB transcripts were sequenced after all isolated RNA was converted to cDNA. TCRdb keeps only in-frame clones here, not all; method: immunoSEQ multiplex PCR. The table has 110,000 to 150,000 clones, about 7% seen once. Sequencing was done on a sample of central memory CD4+ T cells from blood. The receptor source for this set is a woman aged 25 to 45 in good health.

Turning to this clone: This could be a read error, since a much larger clone is one nucleotide away. The chain is built from TRBV7-9 and TRBJ1-2, with 9 bases identical to TRBD1. The ends lost 1 base at V and 6 bases at J; junction bases unmatched: 0. Germline lookup yields CDR1 SEHNR and CDR2 FQNEAQ (reference sequence). The CDR3 has 13 residues. This CDR3 reads CASSLGTGDGYTF. For the CDR3, the DNA is TGTGCCAGCAGCTTAGGGACAGGGGATGGCTACACCTTC. The full variable domain, in which reference TRBV7-9 and TRBJ1-2 provide the parts outside the CDR3, is DTGVSQNPRHKITKRGQNVTFRCDPISEHNRLYWYRQTLGQGPEFLTYFQNEAQLEKSRLLSDRFSAERPKGSFSTLEIQRTEQGDSAMYLCASSLGTGDGYTFGSGTRLTVV.

This clone was detected only a few times. The chain uses TRBV7-9 and TRBJ1-1, with D unclear. From germline, CDR1 is SEHNR and CDR2 FQNEAQ (reference sequence). V lost 6 bases and J 0 bases, leaving 14 bases between the germline ends. This CDR3 spans 15 amino acids. For the CDR3, the DNA is TGTGCCAGCAGACAGATGGGAGGCATGAACACTGAAGCTTTCTTT. It yields the protein CASRQMGGMNTEAFF.

The chain joins TRBV14 to TRBJ2-5; possible D gene TRBD1, 6 bases. Trimming stripped 5 bases from V and 2 bases from J, with 15 bases between. Per germline, CDR1 SGHDN and CDR2 FVKESK. The CDR3 contains 15 residues. The CDR3 DNA reads TGTGCCAGCAGCGGCCTCCGGACAGTTCAAGAGACCCAGTACTTC. Translated: CASSGLRTVQETQYF.

This clone was observed a few times. The J gene is TRBJ1-5, the V gene TRBV30, with 7 bases fitting TRBD1. Germline assignment: CDR1 GTSNPN and CDR2 SVGIG (reference sequence). The V gene end was trimmed by 1 base and the J gene end by 5 bases; junction bases not matched to a gene: 5. The CDR3 consists of 14 residues. The CDR3 DNA is TGTGCCTGGAGTGGGGGCAGGGGGTATCAGCCCCAGCATTTT. Translated, it gives CAWSGGRGYQPQHF.

V gene TRBV21-1 combines with J gene TRBJ1-2; the table calls TRBD1, which could not be checked here. TRBV21-1 is classified as a pseudogene. The CDR3 extends over 14 amino acids. The CDR3 region has the DNA TGTGCCAGCAGCAGCCCACAGGGAAGCCATGGCTACACCTTC. Amino acid sequence: CASSSPQGSHGYTF.

This clone occurred a few times. The chain is built from TRBV9 and TRBJ2-5, with 12 bases matching TRBD2. The CDR3 runs 15 residues. CDR1 and CDR2 from the germline V gene are SGDLS and YYNGEE. J was trimmed by 7 bases and V by 4 bases; bases with no gene match: 8. The CDR3 DNA sequence: TGTGCCAGCAGCTTAGGACTAGCGGGATTGGGGACCCAGTACTTC. As protein: CASSLGLAGLGTQYF.

This chain links TRBV11-1 with TRBJ2-5, with D maybe TRBD2 (6 bases). Germline V lookup: CDR1 SGHAT, CDR2 FQDESV (reference sequence). Trimming removed 1 base at V and 2 bases at J, with 14 bases between. The CDR3 extends over 16 amino acids. The CDR3 nucleotides read TGTGCCAGCAGCTTAGGTGTGGGACTGCGACAAGAGACCCAGTACTTC. Amino acids: CASSLGVGLRQETQYF.